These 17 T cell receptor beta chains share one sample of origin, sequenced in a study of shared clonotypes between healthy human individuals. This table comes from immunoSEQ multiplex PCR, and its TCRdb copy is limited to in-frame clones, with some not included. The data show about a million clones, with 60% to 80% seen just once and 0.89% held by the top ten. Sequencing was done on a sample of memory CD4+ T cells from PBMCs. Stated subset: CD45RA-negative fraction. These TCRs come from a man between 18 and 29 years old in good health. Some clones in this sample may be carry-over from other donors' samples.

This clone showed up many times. The CDR3 region is CASSLIRGNSYEQYF. The CDR3 DNA sequence: TGTGCCAGCAGTTTAATCCGCGGGAACTCCTACGAGCAGTACTTC. The V call is TRBV27, the J call TRBJ2-7; a possible D gene is TRBD2 (6 bases). CDR3 length equals 15 residues. V was cut by 2 bases and J by 0 bases, with 11 bases left in between. Germline lookup yields CDR1 MNHEY and CDR2 SMNVEV (reference sequence).

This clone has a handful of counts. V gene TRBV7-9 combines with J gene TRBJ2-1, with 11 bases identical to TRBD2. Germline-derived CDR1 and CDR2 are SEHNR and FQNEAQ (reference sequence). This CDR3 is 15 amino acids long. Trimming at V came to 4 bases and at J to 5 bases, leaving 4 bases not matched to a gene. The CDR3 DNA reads TGTGCCAGCAGCTCAAGACTAGCGGGACACAATGAGCAGTTCTTC. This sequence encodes CASSSRLAGHNEQFF.

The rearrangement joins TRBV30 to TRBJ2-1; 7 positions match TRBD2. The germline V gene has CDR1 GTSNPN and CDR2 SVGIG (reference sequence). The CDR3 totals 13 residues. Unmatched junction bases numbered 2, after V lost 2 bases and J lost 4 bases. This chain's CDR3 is CAWSTSAYNEQFF. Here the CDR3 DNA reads TGTGCCTGGAGTACTAGCGCATACAATGAGCAGTTCTTC.

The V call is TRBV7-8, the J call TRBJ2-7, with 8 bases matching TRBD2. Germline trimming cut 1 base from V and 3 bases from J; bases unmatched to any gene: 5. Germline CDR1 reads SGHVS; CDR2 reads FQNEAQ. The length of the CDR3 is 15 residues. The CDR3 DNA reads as TGTGCCAGCAGCTTAGAGCACAGCGGGAGCTACGAGCAGTACTTC. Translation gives CASSLEHSGSYEQYF.

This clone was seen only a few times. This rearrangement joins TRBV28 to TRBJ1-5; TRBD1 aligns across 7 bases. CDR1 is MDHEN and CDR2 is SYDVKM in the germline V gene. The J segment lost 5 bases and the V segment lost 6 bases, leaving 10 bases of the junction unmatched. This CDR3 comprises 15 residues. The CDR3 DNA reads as TGTGCCAGCAGCAGAATCAGGGGGACTTATCAGCCCCAGCATTTT. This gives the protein CASSRIRGTYQPQHF.

CDR3 DNA: TGCAGTGCCGGGGACTCCGAGCAGTTCTTC. This codes for CSAGDSEQFF. V usage is TRBV20-1 and J usage is TRBJ2-1, with D maybe TRBD2 (6 bases). This CDR3 has 10 residues. Germline loops: CDR1 DFQATT, CDR2 SNEGSKA (reference sequence). The V gene lost 6 bases and the J gene lost 10 bases, with 10 bases spanning the gap.

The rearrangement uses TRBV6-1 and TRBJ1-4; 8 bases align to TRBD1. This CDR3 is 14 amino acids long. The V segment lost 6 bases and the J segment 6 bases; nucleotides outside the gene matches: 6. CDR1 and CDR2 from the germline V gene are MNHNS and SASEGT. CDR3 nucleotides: TGTGCCAGCAGCCGGACAGGGCGGGATGAAAAACTGTTTTTT. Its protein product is CASSRTGRDEKLFF.

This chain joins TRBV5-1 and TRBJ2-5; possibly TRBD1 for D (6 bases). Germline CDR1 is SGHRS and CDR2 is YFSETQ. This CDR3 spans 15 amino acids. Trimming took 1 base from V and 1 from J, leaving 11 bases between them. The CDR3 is CASSLLRGSQETQYF. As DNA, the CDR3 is TGCGCCAGCAGCTTGTTGAGGGGGAGCCAAGAGACCCAGTACTTC.

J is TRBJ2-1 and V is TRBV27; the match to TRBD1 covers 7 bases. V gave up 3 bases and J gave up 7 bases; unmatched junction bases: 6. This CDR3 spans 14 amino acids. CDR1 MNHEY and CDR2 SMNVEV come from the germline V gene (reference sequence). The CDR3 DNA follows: TGTGCCAGCAGTTTTGGGGACAGCGTAAATGAGCAGTTCTTC. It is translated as CASSFGDSVNEQFF.

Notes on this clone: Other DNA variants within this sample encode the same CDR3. CDR3 protein: CASSVVGSNYGYTF. CDR3 nucleotide sequence: TGTGCCAGCAGCGTAGTGGGCAGCAACTATGGCTACACCTTC. The chain is built from TRBV9 and TRBJ1-2; D remains ambiguous. In germline, CDR1 is SGDLS, CDR2 YYNGEE. Trimming took 0 bases from V and 2 from J, leaving 8 bases between them. The CDR3 is 14 residues long.

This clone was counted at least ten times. The CDR3 spells CASSFNRAYEQYF. CDR3 DNA sequence: TGCGCCAGCAGCTTTAATAGAGCCTACGAGCAGTACTTC. V gene TRBV5-1 combines with J gene TRBJ2-7, with D unclear. CDR1 is SGHRS, CDR2 YFSETQ, per germline. The CDR3 is 13 residues long. The ends were cut back, 2 bases at V and 2 bases at J, with 8 bases in the middle.

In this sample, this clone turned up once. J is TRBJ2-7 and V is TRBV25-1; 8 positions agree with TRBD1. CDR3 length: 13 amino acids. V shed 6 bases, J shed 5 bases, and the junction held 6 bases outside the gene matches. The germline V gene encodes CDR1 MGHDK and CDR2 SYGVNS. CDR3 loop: CASRGQVDDEQYF. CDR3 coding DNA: TGTGCCAGCAGGGGACAGGTGGACGACGAGCAGTACTTC.

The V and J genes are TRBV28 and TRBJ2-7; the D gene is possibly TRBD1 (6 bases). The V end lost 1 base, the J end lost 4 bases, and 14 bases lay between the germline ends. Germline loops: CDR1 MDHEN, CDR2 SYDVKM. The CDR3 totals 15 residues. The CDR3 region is CASSLYRTGPYEQYF. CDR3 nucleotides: TGTGCCAGCAGTTTATATAGAACAGGGCCATACGAGCAGTACTTC.

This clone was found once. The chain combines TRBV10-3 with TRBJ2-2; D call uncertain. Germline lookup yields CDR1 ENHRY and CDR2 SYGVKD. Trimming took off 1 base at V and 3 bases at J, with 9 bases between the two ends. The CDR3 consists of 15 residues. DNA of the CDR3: TGTGCCATCAGTGAGTTCGCGACTGACACCGGGGAGCTGTTTTTT. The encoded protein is CAISEFATDTGELFF.

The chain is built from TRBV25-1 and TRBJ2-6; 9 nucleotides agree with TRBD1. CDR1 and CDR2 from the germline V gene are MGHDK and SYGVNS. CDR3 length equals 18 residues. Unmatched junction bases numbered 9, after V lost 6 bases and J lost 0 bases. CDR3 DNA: TGTGCCAGCAGGCCCATAGGACAGGGGTTCTCTGGGGCCAACGTCCTGACTTTC. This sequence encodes CASRPIGQGFSGANVLTF. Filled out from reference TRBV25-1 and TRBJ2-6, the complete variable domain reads EADIYQTPRYLVIGTGKKITLECSQTMGHDKMYWYQQDPGMELHLIHYSYGVNSTEKGDLSSESTVSRIRTEHFPLTLESARPSHTSQYLCASRPIGQGFSGANVLTFGAGSRLTVL.

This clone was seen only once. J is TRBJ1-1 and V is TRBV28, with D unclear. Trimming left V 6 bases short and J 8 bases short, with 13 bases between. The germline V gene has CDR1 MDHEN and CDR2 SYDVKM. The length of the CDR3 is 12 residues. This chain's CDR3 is CASSLRQLEAFF. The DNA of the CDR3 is TGTGCCAGCAGCCTAAGGCAACTGGAAGCTTTCTTT.

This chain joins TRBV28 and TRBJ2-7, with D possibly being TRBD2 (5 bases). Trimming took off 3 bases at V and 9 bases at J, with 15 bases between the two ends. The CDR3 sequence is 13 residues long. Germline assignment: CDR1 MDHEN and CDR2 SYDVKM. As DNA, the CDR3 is TGTGCCAGCAGTTTGGGCGGGTTCGCGGGGCAGTACTTC. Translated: CASSLGGFAGQYF.